The rows below give T cell receptor beta chains drawn from one sample of a study of cytomegalovirus exposure and HLA in healthy donors. Sequencing was performed with immunoSEQ multiplex PCR; in TCRdb, only in-frame clones are kept and a portion is missing. The sample has about 110,000 clones, less than 85% seen once. Sequences were obtained from PBMCs. These receptors all come from a woman aged 40 to 50 in good health and CMV-seronegative. The CDR3 runs from the conserved cysteine through the conserved F or W. A D gene is named only where the DNA matches it firmly. Size is stated for part of the rows, as once, few or many counts, or as a class when the clone is expanded.

CDR3nt | CDR3aa | abundance | j_gene | d_gene | v_gene
TGCGCCAGCAGCTTGGGGCCGGGTGGAGGCGAGCAGTACTTC | CASSLGPGGGEQYF | once | TRBJ2-7 | NA | TRBV5-1
TGTGCTAGTGGTTTGGTACTGGGGAGATATAGCAATCAGCCCCAGCATTTT | CASGLVLGRYSNQPQHF | NA | TRBJ1-5 | NA | TRBV12-5
TGTGCCAGCAAGGGGGACCACGCTGGCTACACCTTC | CASKGDHAGYTF | NA | TRBJ1-2 | NA | TRBV2
TGTGCCAGCAGTTTATCGTCGGGAGGTAATCAGCCCCAGCATTTT | CASSLSSGGNQPQHF | few | TRBJ1-5 | NA | TRBV27
TGTGCCAGCAGCTTAGTTATAGAAGAGACCCAGTACTTC | CASSLVIEETQYF | NA | TRBJ2-5 | NA | TRBV5-6
TGTGCCAGCAGTGTTCGGCAGGGGGACACTGAAGCTTTCTTT | CASSVRQGDTEAFF | NA | TRBJ1-1 | TRBD1 | TRBV6-1
TGTGCCAGCAGTGAACTAGCGGGAGAGGAGTACGAGCAGTACTTC | CASSELAGEEYEQYF | NA | TRBJ2-7 | TRBD2 | TRBV6-1
TGCGCCAGCAGTCATAATTATCCCGGGACTAGCCAGGAGACCCAGTACTTC | CASSHNYPGTSQETQYF | NA | TRBJ2-5 | TRBD2 | TRBV10-1
TGTGCCAGCAGCTCCCCGGGACATCCGCAGTATTTT | CASSSPGHPQYF | NA | TRBJ2-3 | NA | TRBV11-2
TGTGCCAGCAGCCCTAGCGGCAGAACGATCGGCTACACCTTC | CASSPSGRTIGYTF | few | TRBJ1-2 | NA | TRBV14
TGTGCCAGCAGCTTAATTAGCCGGGAGACCCAGTACTTC | CASSLISRETQYF | NA | TRBJ2-5 | NA | TRBV7-2
TGCGCCAGCAGCTTGGTTGGGGGCGGTCCTTCAGATACGCAGTATTTT | CASSLVGGGPSDTQYF | NA | TRBJ2-3 | NA | TRBV5-1
TGTGCCAGCAATAACGGGAGGACGTCCTACAATGAGCAGTTCTTC | CASNNGRTSYNEQFF | NA | TRBJ2-1 | TRBD2 | TRBV28